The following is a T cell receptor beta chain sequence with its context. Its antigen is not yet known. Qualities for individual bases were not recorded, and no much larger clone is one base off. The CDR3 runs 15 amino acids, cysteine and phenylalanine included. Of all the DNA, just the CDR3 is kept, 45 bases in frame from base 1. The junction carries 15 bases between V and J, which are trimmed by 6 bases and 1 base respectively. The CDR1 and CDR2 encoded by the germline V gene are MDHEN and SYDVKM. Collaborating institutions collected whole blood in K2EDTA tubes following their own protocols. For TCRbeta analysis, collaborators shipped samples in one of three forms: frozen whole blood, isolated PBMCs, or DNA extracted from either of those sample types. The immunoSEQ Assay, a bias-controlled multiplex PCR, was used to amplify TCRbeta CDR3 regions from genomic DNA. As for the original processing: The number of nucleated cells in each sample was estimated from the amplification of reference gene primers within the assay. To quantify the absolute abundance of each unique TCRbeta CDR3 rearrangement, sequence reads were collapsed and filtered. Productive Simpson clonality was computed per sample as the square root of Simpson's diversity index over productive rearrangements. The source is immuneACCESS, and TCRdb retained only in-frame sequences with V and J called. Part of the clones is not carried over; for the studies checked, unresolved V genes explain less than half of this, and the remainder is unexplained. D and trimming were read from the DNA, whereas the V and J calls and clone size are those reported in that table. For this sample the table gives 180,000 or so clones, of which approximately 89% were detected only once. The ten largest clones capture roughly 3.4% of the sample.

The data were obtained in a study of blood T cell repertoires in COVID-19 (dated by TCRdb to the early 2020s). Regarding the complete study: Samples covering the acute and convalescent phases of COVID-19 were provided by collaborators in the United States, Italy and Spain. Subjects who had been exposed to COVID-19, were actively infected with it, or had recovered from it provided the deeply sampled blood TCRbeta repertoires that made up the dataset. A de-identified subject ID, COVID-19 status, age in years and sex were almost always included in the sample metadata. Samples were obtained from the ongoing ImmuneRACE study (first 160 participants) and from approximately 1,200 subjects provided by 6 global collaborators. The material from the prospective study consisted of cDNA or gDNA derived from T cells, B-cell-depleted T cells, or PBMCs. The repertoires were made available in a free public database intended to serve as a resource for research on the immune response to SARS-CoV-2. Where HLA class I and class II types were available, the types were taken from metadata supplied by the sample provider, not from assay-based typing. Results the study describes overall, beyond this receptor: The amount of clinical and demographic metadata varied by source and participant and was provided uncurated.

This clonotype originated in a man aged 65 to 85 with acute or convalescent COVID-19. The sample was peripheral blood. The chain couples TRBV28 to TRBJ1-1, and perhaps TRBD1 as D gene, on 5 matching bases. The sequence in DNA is TGTGCCAGCAGAAGACCTCTAGGGGAGAACACTGAAGCTTTCTTT. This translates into CASRRPLGENTEAFF.